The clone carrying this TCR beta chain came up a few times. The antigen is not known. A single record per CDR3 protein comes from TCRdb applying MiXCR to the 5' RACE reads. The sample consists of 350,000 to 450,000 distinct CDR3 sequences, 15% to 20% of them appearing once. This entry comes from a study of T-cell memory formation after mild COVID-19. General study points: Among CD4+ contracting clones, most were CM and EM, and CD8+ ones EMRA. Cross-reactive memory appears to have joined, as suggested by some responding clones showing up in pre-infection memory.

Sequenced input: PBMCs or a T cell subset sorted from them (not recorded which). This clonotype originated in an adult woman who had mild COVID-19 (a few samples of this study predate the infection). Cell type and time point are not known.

The CDR3 spells CATSGRGTQETQYF. The CDR3 region has the DNA TGTGCCACCTCCGGCAGGGGGACCCAAGAGACCCAGTACTTC. The chain has TRBV24-1 and TRBJ2-5; 7 bases map to TRBD1. Germline V CDR1 and CDR2: KGHDR, SFDVKD. This CDR3 comprises 14 residues. V was clipped by 9 bases and J by 1 base; unmatched bases: 7.